Each of the 10 T cell receptor beta chains below was sequenced from the same sample in a study of blood T cells in healthy people across ages. A J-beta primer mix and a sample-barcoded 5' primer were used in a second PCR of about 7 to 11 cycles. MiXCR was run by TCRdb on the 5' RACE reads, yielding one entry per CDR3 protein. The sample shows about 1.1 million distinct CDR3 sequences, about two fifths of them seen only once. What was sequenced was blood. These receptors were collected from a man between 18 and 35 years old in good health.

J is TRBJ1-4 and V is TRBV9; a possible D gene is TRBD1 (6 bases). V lost 2 bases and J lost 3, with 14 bases in between. Germline CDR1 is SGDLS and CDR2 is YYNGEE. This CDR3 has 16 residues. CDR3 in amino acids: CASSVGGADSNEKLFF. The CDR3 DNA follows: TGTGCCAGCAGCGTCGGGGGCGCAGACTCTAATGAAAAACTGTTTTTT.

The chain uses TRBV2 and TRBJ2-4, with TRBD2 matching over 10 bases. V was pared by 11 bases and J by 3 bases, with 13 bases of the junction left unmatched. CDR3 length equals 16 residues. The germline gives CDR1 SNHLY, CDR2 FYNNEI. DNA of the CDR3: TGTGCCGGCCTCCTGCGGACTAGCGGAATCAAAAACATTCAGTACTTC. It encodes CAGLLRTSGIKNIQYF.

The chain recombines TRBV6-6 with TRBJ1-2, with D perhaps TRBD1 (5 bases). Deletions cut 8 bases from V and 7 bases from J, with 17 bases between. The CDR3 has 13 amino acids. Germline V gives CDR1 MNHNY, CDR2 SVGAGI (reference sequence). The CDR3 DNA reads as TGTGCCAGCCACCGGGGGGGAATCGCTGGCTACACCTTC. Protein: CASHRGGIAGYTF.

This chain links TRBV7-8 with TRBJ1-5; possible D gene TRBD1, 5 bases. Trimming took 1 base from V and 3 from J, leaving 13 bases between them. Germline lookup yields CDR1 SGHVS and CDR2 FQNEAQ. The CDR3 length is 16 residues. The CDR3: CASSLVADSYNQPQHF. DNA of the CDR3: TGTGCCAGCAGCTTAGTAGCCGACAGTTACAATCAGCCCCAGCATTTT.

The chain links TRBV25-1 to TRBJ2-5; tentative D call: TRBD1 (6 bases). In germline, CDR1 is MGHDK, CDR2 SYGVNS. The CDR3 sequence is 14 residues long. V was shortened by 2 bases and J by 5 bases, with 12 bases between the two germline ends. The CDR3 region is CASSERQDLETQYF. The CDR3 nucleotides read TGTGCCAGCAGTGAAAGACAGGACCTGGAGACCCAGTACTTC.

This chain joins TRBV7-9 and TRBJ1-2; D is uncertain. The CDR3 spans 12 residues. CDR1 SEHNR and CDR2 FQNEAQ come from the germline V gene (reference sequence). The ends were cut back, 5 bases at V and 8 bases at J, with 12 bases in the middle. The CDR3 nucleotides read TGTGCCAGCAGCGGGTCCTGGGAAGGCTACACCTTC. Translating it yields CASSGSWEGYTF. Filled out from reference TRBV7-9 and TRBJ1-2, the complete variable domain reads DTGVSQNPRHKITKRGQNVTFRCDPISEHNRLYWYRQTLGQGPEFLTYFQNEAQLEKSRLLSDRFSAERPKGSFSTLEIQRTEQGDSAMYLCASSGSWEGYTFGSGTRLTVV.

In this sample, this clonotype turned up a few times. The genes are TRBV20-1 and TRBJ2-2; 10 bases align to TRBD2. The CDR3 runs 16 residues. Germline assignment: CDR1 DFQATT and CDR2 SNEGSKA (reference sequence). Trimming cost V 1 base and J 7 bases; bases outside gene matches: 9. The CDR3 reads CSARAALAGAGGELFF. The CDR3 DNA follows: TGCAGTGCTAGAGCAGCCCTAGCGGGGGCGGGCGGGGAGCTGTTTTTT.

The V and J genes are TRBV29-1 and TRBJ1-1; D is unresolved. Trimming left V 3 bases short and J 3 bases short, with 8 bases between. Germline V gene sequence: CDR1 SQVTM, CDR2 ANQGSEA. The CDR3 consists of 12 residues. CDR3 nucleotides: TGCAGCGTTGAGAACGGCTACACTGAAGCTTTCTTT. Translation: CSVENGYTEAFF.

This clonotype appeared many times. The chain uses TRBV12-3 or TRBV12-4 and TRBJ1-2, with 7 bases fitting TRBD1. Trimming cost V 8 bases and J 3 bases; bases outside gene matches: 12. The CDR3 consists of 15 residues. The CDR3 reads CASGKGVGQHYGYTF. CDR3 nucleotides: TGTGCCAGCGGAAAAGGTGTGGGACAGCACTATGGCTACACCTTC.

The chain joins TRBV29-1 to TRBJ2-2, with D perhaps matching TRBD2 (6 bases). The CDR3 is 12 residues long. Trimming removed 7 bases at V and 5 bases at J, with 11 bases between. Per germline, CDR1 SQVTM and CDR2 ANQGSEA. CDR3 coding DNA: TGCAGCGCCGGGGACTCGACCGGGGAGCTGTTTTTT. Its translation is CSAGDSTGELFF.